The 10 T cell receptor beta chains reported below all come from one sample, sequenced in a study of cytomegalovirus exposure and HLA in healthy donors. Primers for the PCR totalled 60 Vbeta and 13 Jbeta. The repertoire was sequenced with immunoSEQ multiplex PCR; TCRdb's copy has only in-frame clones and lacks some. The repertoire consists of 150,000 to 200,000 clones, with 65% to 80% occurring once and the leading ten covering 5.5% to 7.5%. The sample consisted of PBMCs. These receptors originate from a woman between 40 and 50 years old in good health and CMV-seropositive.

Points on this clone: No conserved phenylalanine or tryptophan ends this CDR3, so it is likely a read error. The chain couples TRBV9 to TRBJ1-6; 8 bases map to TRBD1. CDR1 is SGDLS and CDR2 is YYNGEE in the germline V gene. Trimming removed 4 bases from V and 9 bases from J; junction bases left unmatched: 9. CDR3 length: 15 amino acids. The CDR3 region has the DNA TGTGCCAGCAGCCTCGATGGGACAGGTCTTTCACCCCTCCACCTT. Its translation: CASSLDGTGLSPLHL.

The V gene is TRBV30, the J gene TRBJ1-2, with 8 bases that match TRBD1. V gave up 4 bases and J gave up 2 bases; unmatched junction bases: 6. The germline CDR1 and CDR2 sequences are GTSNPN and SVGIG (reference sequence). The CDR3 consists of 14 residues. DNA for the CDR3: TGTGCCTGGAACTTTGGACAGGGCAACTATGGCTACACCTTC. Its translation: CAWNFGQGNYGYTF.

The chain has TRBV7-3 and TRBJ1-1; D is unclear. The CDR3 has 14 amino acids. The germline V and J ends were trimmed by 3 bases and 1 base, with 9 bases remaining between them. Per germline, CDR1 SGHTA and CDR2 FQGTGA. The CDR3 sequence is CASSFTETNTEAFF. In DNA, the CDR3 is TGTGCCAGCAGCTTCACGGAGACGAACACTGAAGCTTTCTTT.

The gene calls are TRBV5-1 and TRBJ2-5; D may be TRBD1 (5 bases). TRBJ2-7 matches the DNA end more closely, so the J call is doubtful. CDR3 length: 12 residues. Germline V gene sequence: CDR1 SGHRS, CDR2 YFSETQ. CDR3 amino acids: CASSSQDTEQYF. The CDR3 DNA reads TGCGCCAGCAGCTCACAGGACACCGAGCAGTACTTC.

This clone was detected once. CDR3 protein: CASSPNRDSYGYTF. The CDR3 nucleotides are TGCGCCAGCAGCCCAAACCGGGACAGCTATGGCTACACCTTC. The V gene is TRBV5-1, the J gene TRBJ1-2, with 7 bases lining up with TRBD1. Germline CDR1 reads SGHRS; CDR2 reads YFSETQ. The V and J ends lost 4 bases and 4 bases, in that order; junction bases with no gene match: 7. The CDR3 runs to 14 residues.

CDR3 in DNA: TGTGCCAGCAGACCCGTTACAGGGGGCGCCGAGACCCAGTACTTC. Amino acids: CASRPVTGGAETQYF. The chain uses TRBV5-4 and TRBJ2-5; 9 positions match TRBD1. This CDR3 is built from 15 residues. V shed 5 bases, J shed 5 bases, and the junction held 10 bases outside the gene matches. Germline CDR1 SGHNT, CDR2 YYREEE (reference sequence).

V usage is TRBV6-5 and J usage is TRBJ1-1; D uncertain. V lost 8 bases and J 2 bases, leaving 6 bases between the germline ends. The CDR3 is 11 residues long. Germline CDR1 and CDR2: MNHEY and SVGAGI. The CDR3 region is CASVRNTEAFF. DNA of the CDR3: TGTGCCAGCGTGAGAAACACTGAAGCTTTCTTT.

Comment on this clone: An end of the junction differs from the germline gene, which may be a read error. The chain uses TRBV7-7 and TRBJ2-2, with D possibly matching TRBD2 (6 bases). This CDR3 is 13 amino acids long. The germline V gene encodes CDR1 SSHAT and CDR2 FNYEAQ (reference sequence). In DNA form, the CDR3 reads TGTGCTAGCAGCACGGGGACTGTCGGGGAGCTGTTTTTT. Protein: CASSTGTVGELFF.

The chain joins TRBV28 to TRBJ2-5, with D possibly being TRBD1 (8 bases). TRBJ2-7 explains the end of the DNA better; the J call may be wrong. Germline V gene data show CDR1 as MDHEN and CDR2 as SYDVKM. The CDR3 sequence is 14 residues long. CDR3 in amino acids: CASLQGGASYEQYF. The CDR3 DNA reads as TGTGCCAGCCTACAGGGGGGGGCCTCCTACGAGCAGTACTTC.

The V call is TRBV28, the J call TRBJ2-7, with TRBD1 matching 9 bases. Germline CDR1 MDHEN, CDR2 SYDVKM. This CDR3 region has 12 residues. V lost 6 bases to trimming and J lost 7 bases; unmatched junction nucleotides: 4. CDR3: CASSSGQGEQYF. In DNA, the CDR3 is TGTGCCAGCAGCTCGGGACAGGGTGAGCAGTACTTC.